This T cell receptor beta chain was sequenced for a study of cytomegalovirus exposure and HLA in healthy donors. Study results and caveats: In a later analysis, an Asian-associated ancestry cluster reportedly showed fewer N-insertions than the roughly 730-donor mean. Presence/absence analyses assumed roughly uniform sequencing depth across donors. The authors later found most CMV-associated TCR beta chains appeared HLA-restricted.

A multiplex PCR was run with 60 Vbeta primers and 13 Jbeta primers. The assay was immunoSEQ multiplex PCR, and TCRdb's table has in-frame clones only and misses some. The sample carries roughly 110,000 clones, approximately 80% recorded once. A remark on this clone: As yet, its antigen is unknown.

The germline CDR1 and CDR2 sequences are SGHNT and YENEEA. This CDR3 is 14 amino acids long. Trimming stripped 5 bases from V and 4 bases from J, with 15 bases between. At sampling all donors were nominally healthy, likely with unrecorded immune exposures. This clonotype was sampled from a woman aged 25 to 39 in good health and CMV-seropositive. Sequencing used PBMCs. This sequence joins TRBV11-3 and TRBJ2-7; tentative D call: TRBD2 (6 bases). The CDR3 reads CASSPFSGLYEQYF. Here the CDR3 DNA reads TGTGCCAGCAGCCCCTTTAGCGGATTATACGAGCAGTACTTC.